The T cell receptor beta chain under discussion was sequenced for a study of blood T cell repertoires in COVID-19 (TCRdb year 2020). Background for the entire study: Samples from collaborators originated in the United States, Italy and Spain and spanned both the acute and convalescent phases of COVID-19. The material from the prospective study consisted of cDNA or gDNA derived from T cells, B-cell-depleted T cells, or PBMCs. Subjects who had been exposed to COVID-19, were actively infected with it, or had recovered from it provided the deeply sampled blood TCRbeta repertoires that made up the dataset. The repertoires were released in a freely available public database meant as a resource for research on the immune response to SARS-CoV-2. Samples came from the ongoing ImmuneRACE study (first 160 participants) plus 1,254 subjects from 6 global collaborators. A de-identified subject ID, COVID-19 status, age in years and sex were almost always included in the sample metadata. Where available, HLA class I and class II types were obtained from metadata supplied by the sample provider rather than from assay-based typing. Study-level results and caveats: Clinical and demographic metadata were provided uncurated, with the amount varying by source and participant.

Whole blood was collected in K2EDTA tubes by collaborating institutions according to the institutions' own protocols. For TCRbeta analysis, collaborators shipped samples as frozen whole blood, isolated PBMCs, or DNA extracted from either of those sample types. TCRbeta CDR3 regions were amplified from genomic DNA using the immunoSEQ Assay, a bias-controlled multiplex PCR. Concerning the study's data processing: The number of nucleated cells in each sample was estimated by amplification of reference gene primers within the assay. Sequence reads were collapsed and filtered to measure the absolute abundance of every unique TCRbeta CDR3 rearrangement. For each sample, productive Simpson clonality was calculated by taking the square root of Simpson's diversity index across productive rearrangements. TCRdb's version of the immuneACCESS table is confined to in-frame rearrangements and falls short of the full clone set. An unresolved V gene accounts for under half of the shortfall where checked; the remainder is of unknown origin. The V and J calls and clone size were taken over from that table, and D and trimming were inferred from the DNA. The sample profile shows about 200,000 clones; 75% to 90% of them were found once. Of the sample, roughly 27% falls within the top ten clones.

The germline V gene supplies CDR1 KGHSH and CDR2 LQKENI. CDR3 length: 14 amino acids, cysteine to phenylalanine. The read is trimmed to its CDR3 DNA, 42 bases read in frame from base 1. V gives up 0 bases and J gives up 6 bases, and the segment between their germline ends measures 11 bases. A remark on this clone: This clone's antigen is unknown. No base qualities exist here, and no much larger clone lies one base off it.

The sequence came from a man aged 35 to 55 with acute or convalescent COVID-19. The sequence joins TRBV18 to TRBJ1-2; TRBD1 might be the D gene, on 6 matching bases. The sequencing sample was made of peripheral blood. The CDR3 loop reads CASSPPDRRDGYTF. In nucleotides, the sequence is TGTGCCAGCTCACCACCTGACAGGAGAGATGGCTACACCTTC. Supplemented by the reference TRBV18 and TRBJ1-2 proteins around the CDR3, the complete variable domain is NAGVMQNPRHLVRRRGQEARLRCSPMKGHSHVYWYRQLPEEGLKFMVYLQKENIIDESGMPKERFSAEFPKEGPSILRIQQVVRGDSAAYFCASSPPDRRDGYTFGSGTRLTVV.